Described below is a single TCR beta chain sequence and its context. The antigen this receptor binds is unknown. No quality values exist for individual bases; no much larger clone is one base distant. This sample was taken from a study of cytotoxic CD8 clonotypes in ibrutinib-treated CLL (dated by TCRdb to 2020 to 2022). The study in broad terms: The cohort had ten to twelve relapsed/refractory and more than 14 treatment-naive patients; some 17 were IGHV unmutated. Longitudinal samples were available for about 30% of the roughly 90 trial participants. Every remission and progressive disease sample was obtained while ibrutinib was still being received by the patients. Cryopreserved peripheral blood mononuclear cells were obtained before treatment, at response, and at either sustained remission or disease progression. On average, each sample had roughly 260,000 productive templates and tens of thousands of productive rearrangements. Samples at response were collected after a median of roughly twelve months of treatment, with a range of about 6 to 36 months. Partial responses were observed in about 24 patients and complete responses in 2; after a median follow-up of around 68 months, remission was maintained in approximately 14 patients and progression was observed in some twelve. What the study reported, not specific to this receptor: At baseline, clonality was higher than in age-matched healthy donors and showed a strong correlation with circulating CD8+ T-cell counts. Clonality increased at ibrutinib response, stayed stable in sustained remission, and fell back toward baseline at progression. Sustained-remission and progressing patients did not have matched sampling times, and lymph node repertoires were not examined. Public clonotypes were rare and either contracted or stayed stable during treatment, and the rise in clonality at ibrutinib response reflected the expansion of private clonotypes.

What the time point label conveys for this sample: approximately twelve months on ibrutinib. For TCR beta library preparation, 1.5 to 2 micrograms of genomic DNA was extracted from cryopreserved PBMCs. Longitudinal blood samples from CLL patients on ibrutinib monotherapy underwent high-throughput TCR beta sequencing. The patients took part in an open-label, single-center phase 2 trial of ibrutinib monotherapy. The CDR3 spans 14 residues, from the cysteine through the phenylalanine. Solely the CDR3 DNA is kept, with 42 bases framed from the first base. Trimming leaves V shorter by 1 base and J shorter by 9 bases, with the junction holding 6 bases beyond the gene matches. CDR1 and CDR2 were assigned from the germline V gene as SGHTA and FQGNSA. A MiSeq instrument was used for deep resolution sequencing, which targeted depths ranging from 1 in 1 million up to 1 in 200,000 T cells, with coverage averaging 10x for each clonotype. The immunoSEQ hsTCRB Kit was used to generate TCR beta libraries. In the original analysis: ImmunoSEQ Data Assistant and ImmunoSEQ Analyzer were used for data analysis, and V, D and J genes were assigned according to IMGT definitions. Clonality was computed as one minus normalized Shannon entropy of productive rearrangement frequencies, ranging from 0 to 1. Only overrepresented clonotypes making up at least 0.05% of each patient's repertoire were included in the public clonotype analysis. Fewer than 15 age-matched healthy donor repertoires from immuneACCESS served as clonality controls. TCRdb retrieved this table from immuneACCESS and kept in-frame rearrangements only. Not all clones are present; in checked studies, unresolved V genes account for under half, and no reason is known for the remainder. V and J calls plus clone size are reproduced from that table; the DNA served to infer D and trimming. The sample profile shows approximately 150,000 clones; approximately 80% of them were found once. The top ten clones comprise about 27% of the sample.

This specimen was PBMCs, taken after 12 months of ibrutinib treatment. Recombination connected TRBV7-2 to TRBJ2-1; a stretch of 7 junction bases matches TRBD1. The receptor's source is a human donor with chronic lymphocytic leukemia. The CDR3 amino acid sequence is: CASSLVEQGSEQFF. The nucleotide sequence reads TGTGCCAGCAGCTTAGTAGAACAGGGGAGTGAGCAGTTCTTC.